The 29 T cell receptor beta chains below come from one sample, sequenced in a study of blood T cell repertoires in COVID-19. The protocol was immunoSEQ multiplex PCR, while the TCRdb copy is restricted to in-frame clones and leaves out a portion. The table lists about 150,000 clones, around 87% of them singletons. The sample taken for sequencing was peripheral blood. The receptors here all came from a man aged 18 to 30 with COVID-19, enrolled during active disease.

This clone was counted a few times. The chain is built from TRBV30 and TRBJ2-3, with 10 bases lining up with TRBD2. V was pared by 5 bases and J by 2 bases, with 4 bases of the junction left unmatched. The CDR3 sequence is 14 residues long. From germline, CDR1 is GTSNPN and CDR2 SVGIG (reference sequence). CDR3 sequence: CAWVTSGHTDTQYF. CDR3 in DNA: TGTGCCTGGGTGACTAGCGGGCACACAGATACGCAGTATTTT.

The V call is TRBV5-1, the J call TRBJ2-1; 7 positions agree with TRBD1. The CDR3 has 16 amino acids. Germline-derived CDR1 and CDR2 are SGHRS and YFSETQ. After removal of 4 bases from V and 6 bases from J, the junction contained 13 bases not matched to a gene. The CDR3, as DNA: TGCGCCAGCAGCCGGGACAGTATCGGGCTGAGCAATGAGCAGTTCTTC. Protein product: CASSRDSIGLSNEQFF.

The chain recombines TRBV10-1 with TRBJ2-3; D perhaps matches TRBD2 (6 bases). The ends were cut back, 0 bases at V and 4 bases at J, with 17 bases in the middle. This CDR3 is 17 amino acids long. Germline V CDR1 and CDR2: WNHNN, SYGVQD (reference sequence). The CDR3 reads CASSESNLWRDPDTQYF. CDR3 DNA sequence: TGCGCCAGCAGTGAGTCAAATCTGTGGAGGGACCCAGATACGCAGTATTTT.

The chain has TRBV28 and TRBJ2-7; 7 positions match TRBD2. The germline V gene has CDR1 MDHEN and CDR2 SYDVKM. Trimming took 8 bases from V and 3 from J; bases not matched to a gene: 7. The CDR3 extends over 13 amino acids. The CDR3 loop reads CASASSSGYEQYF. The CDR3 DNA follows: TGTGCCAGCGCTAGCTCTAGCGGCTACGAGCAGTACTTC.

This clone appeared a single time. The DNA for the CDR3 is TGTGCCAGTAGTATAGATGTCAACACAGATACGCAGTATTTT. Amino acids: CASSIDVNTDTQYF. The chain recombines TRBV19 with TRBJ2-3; D unclear. Trimming left V 0 bases short and J 2 bases short, with 6 bases between. The germline CDR1 and CDR2 sequences are LNHDA and SQIVND (reference sequence). The CDR3 has 14 amino acids.

This chain connects TRBV7-2 to TRBJ2-1; 8 positions agree with TRBD2. With V trimmed by 6 bases and J by 1 base, 5 bases remained unmatched. The V gene's germline CDR1 is SGHTA and CDR2 FQGNSA. The CDR3 has 15 residues. This chain's CDR3 is CASSSLAGSYNEQFF. For the CDR3, the DNA is TGTGCCAGCAGTTCTCTAGCGGGTTCCTACAATGAGCAGTTCTTC.

The gene calls are TRBV5-4 and TRBJ2-5, with 7 bases matching TRBD1. Germline CDR1 is SGHNT and CDR2 is YYREEE (reference sequence). The CDR3 extends over 14 amino acids. V lost 5 bases and J lost 4; bases outside the gene matches: 8. This CDR3 is CASSWGRGTETQYF. The CDR3 DNA follows: TGTGCCAGCAGTTGGGGCAGGGGGACAGAGACCCAGTACTTC.

This clone occurred once. The gene calls are TRBV7-8 and TRBJ2-7, with D unresolved. The V gene's germline CDR1 is SGHVS and CDR2 FQNEAQ. This CDR3 comprises 16 residues. The V and J ends lost 4 bases and 0 bases respectively, with 16 bases between them. The CDR3 here is CASSYYSVRLSYEQYF. The CDR3 nucleotides are TGTGCCAGCAGCTACTATTCCGTACGCCTCTCCTACGAGCAGTACTTC.

The V and J genes are TRBV6-2 or TRBV6-3 and TRBJ1-5; D is perhaps TRBD1 (5 bases). Trimming stripped 5 bases from V and 6 bases from J, with 11 bases between. The V gene's germline CDR1 is MNHEY and CDR2 SVGEGT. The CDR3 extends over 13 amino acids. The chain's CDR3 is CASSLGQIQPQHF. CDR3 DNA sequence: TGTGCCAGCAGTCTCGGACAAATTCAGCCCCAGCATTTT.

This clone showed up just once. The chain uses TRBV7-9 and TRBJ2-7; TRBD2 agrees at 9 bases. CDR1 is SEHNR, CDR2 FQNEAQ, per germline (reference sequence). Trimming cost V 5 bases and J 1 base; bases outside gene matches: 6. The CDR3 loop spans 15 amino acids. CDR3 bases: TGTGCCAGCAGCCCGCTAGCGGGACTTTCCTACGAGCAGTACTTC. This codes for CASSPLAGLSYEQYF. Together with reference TRBV7-9 and TRBJ2-7, the CDR3 gives the full variable domain: DTGVSQNPRHKITKRGQNVTFRCDPISEHNRLYWYRQTLGQGPEFLTYFQNEAQLEKSRLLSDRFSAERPKGSFSTLEIQRTEQGDSAMYLCASSPLAGLSYEQYFGPGTRLTVT.

This chain links TRBV15 with TRBJ2-7; a possible D gene is TRBD1 (6 bases). This CDR3 region has 15 residues. Germline lookup yields CDR1 LNHNV and CDR2 YYDKDF (reference sequence). Trimming pared 0 bases from V and 0 bases from J, leaving 9 bases between. In DNA form, the CDR3 reads TGTGCCACCAGCAGAGACCAGGGACACTCCTACGAGCAGTACTTC. It specifies CATSRDQGHSYEQYF.

Here the CDR3 reads CATDPGTEAFF. Written as DNA, the CDR3 is TGTGCCACCGACCCGGGAACTGAAGCTTTCTTT. The rearrangement links TRBV10-3 to TRBJ1-1; the D is unclear. The V gene lost 10 bases and the J gene lost 5 bases, with 11 bases spanning the gap. CDR3 length equals 11 residues. The germline gives CDR1 ENHRY, CDR2 SYGVKD.

The gene calls are TRBV6-1 and TRBJ1-2; D is unresolved. The CDR3 runs to 17 residues. Germline loops: CDR1 MNHNS, CDR2 SASEGT. Trimming pared 3 bases from V and 0 bases from J, leaving 17 bases between. The CDR3 region is CASSDPPWTDSNYGYTF. The CDR3 coding sequence is TGTGCCAGCAGTGATCCGCCCTGGACGGACTCTAACTATGGCTACACCTTC.

J is TRBJ1-2 and V is TRBV2; no reliable D call. Deletions cut 6 bases from V and 7 bases from J, with 6 bases between. CDR1 is SNHLY and CDR2 is FYNNEI in the germline V gene. The CDR3 is made up of 10 amino acids. CDR3 nucleotides: TGTGCCAGCAGGAGCCGTGGCTACACCTTC. It specifies CASRSRGYTF.

The gene calls are TRBV27 and TRBJ2-3; 8 nucleotides match TRBD2. This CDR3 contains 16 residues. Germline loops: CDR1 MNHEY, CDR2 SMNVEV (reference sequence). V was clipped by 7 bases and J by 4 bases; unmatched bases: 13. As DNA, the CDR3 is TGTGCCAGCAAGGGCGGGAGGCCCTCCCTCGCAGATACGCAGTATTTT. It is translated as CASKGGRPSLADTQYF.

The V and J genes are TRBV25-1 and TRBJ2-1; TRBD2 matches 9 bases. V lost 5 bases to trimming and J lost 5 bases; unmatched junction nucleotides: 7. Germline values: CDR1 MGHDK, CDR2 SYGVNS. CDR3 length: 15 residues. CDR3: CASSIVAGDNNEQFF. The CDR3 DNA is TGTGCCAGCAGTATCGTAGCGGGAGATAACAATGAGCAGTTCTTC.

The chain uses TRBV27 and TRBJ2-7; TRBD2 might be the D (5 bases). Germline CDR1 and CDR2: MNHEY and SMNVEV (reference sequence). The V and J ends lost 4 bases and 4 bases respectively, with 11 bases between them. The CDR3 has 13 amino acids. The CDR3 spells CASSYGNPYEQYF. The CDR3, as DNA: TGTGCCAGCAGTTACGGGAACCCTTACGAGCAGTACTTC.

This clone was seen just once. CDR3 DNA: TGTGCCAGCTCTCCCAGCGCGGTAACCTACGAGCAGTACTTC. This translates into CASSPSAVTYEQYF. V is TRBV18 and J is TRBJ2-7; D uncertain. CDR1 is KGHSH, CDR2 LQKENI, per germline. There are 14 residues in the CDR3. V dropped 6 bases and J dropped 2 bases, with 14 bases sitting between them.

This chain joins TRBV7-9 and TRBJ2-2, with 7 bases aligning to TRBD1. This CDR3 region has 15 residues. V was clipped by 1 base and J by 1 base; unmatched bases: 0. The V gene's germline CDR1 is SEHNR and CDR2 FQNEAQ (reference sequence). The CDR3 DNA follows: TGTGCCAGCAGCTTAGGGGACAGGAACACCGGGGAGCTGTTTTTT. Amino acids: CASSLGDRNTGELFF. Supplemented by reference TRBV7-9 and TRBJ2-2, the full variable domain reads DTGVSQNPRHKITKRGQNVTFRCDPISEHNRLYWYRQTLGQGPEFLTYFQNEAQLEKSRLLSDRFSAERPKGSFSTLEIQRTEQGDSAMYLCASSLGDRNTGELFFGEGSRLTVL.

This chain links TRBV19 with TRBJ2-2; TRBD1 might be the D (5 bases). This CDR3 contains 15 residues. Trimming cost V 11 bases and J 3 bases, with 19 bases left between them. Germline V CDR1 and CDR2: LNHDA, SQIVND (reference sequence). DNA of the CDR3: TGTGCCGGGGCTAAGACAGCCGAGCACACCGGGGAGCTGTTTTTT. Its protein product is CAGAKTAEHTGELFF.

The gene calls are TRBV2 and TRBJ2-1; D ambiguous. The CDR3 is made up of 13 amino acids. V was clipped by 6 bases and J by 3 bases, with 9 bases between them. Germline V gene sequence: CDR1 SNHLY, CDR2 FYNNEI. The CDR3 protein is CASRFALYNEQFF. The CDR3 DNA reads as TGTGCCAGCAGGTTCGCGCTCTACAATGAGCAGTTCTTC.

This clone was seen only a few times. This CDR3 is also generated by other DNA sequences in the sample. The V call is TRBV6-1, the J call TRBJ2-5; D gene ambiguous. Germline CDR1 MNHNS, CDR2 SASEGT. Trimming cost V 1 base and J 6 bases, with 3 bases left between them. The CDR3 contains 11 residues. The CDR3 nucleotides are TGTGCCAGCAGTGAAGGGCAGACCCAGTACTTC. This translates into CASSEGQTQYF.

The V call is TRBV27, the J call TRBJ2-7; the match to TRBD2 covers 7 bases. The CDR3 has 15 residues. Germline trimming cut 2 bases from V and 0 bases from J; bases unmatched to any gene: 4. The germline V gene has CDR1 MNHEY and CDR2 SMNVEV (reference sequence). The CDR3 here is CASSLGGGPSYEQYF. The CDR3 DNA is TGTGCCAGCAGTTTAGGGGGAGGGCCCTCCTACGAGCAGTACTTC.

The sample holds a few counts of this clone. The V and J genes are TRBV5-1 and TRBJ2-2; D remains unclear. Germline values: CDR1 SGHRS, CDR2 YFSETQ. This CDR3 is built from 16 residues. Between the trimmed V and J ends, which lost 2 bases and 0 bases, there was a span of 11 bases. The DNA of the CDR3 is TGCGCCAGCAGCTTTACAACCACCGCGAACACCGGGGAGCTGTTTTTT. It yields the protein CASSFTTTANTGELFF. The entire variable domain, with the rest obtained from reference TRBV5-1 and TRBJ2-2, is as follows: KAGVTQTPRYLIKTRGQQVTLSCSPISGHRSVSWYQQTPGQGLQFLFEYFSETQRNKGNFPGRFSGRQFSNSRSEMNVSTLELGDSALYLCASSFTTTANTGELFFGEGSRLTVL.

This clone was observed once. In DNA form, the CDR3 reads TGCGCCAGCAGCCCAACGCAAACCGGACAGAAAGAAGCTTTCTTT. This sequence encodes CASSPTQTGQKEAFF. This rearrangement joins TRBV5-1 to TRBJ1-1; TRBD1 might be the D (6 bases). V was cut by 4 bases and J by 8 bases, with 21 bases left in between. CDR3 size: 15 residues. Germline V gene lookup returns CDR1 SGHRS and CDR2 YFSETQ.

The CDR3 is CAISESGAGINNEQFF. CDR3 bases: TGTGCCATCAGTGAGTCAGGAGCGGGGATAAACAATGAGCAGTTCTTC. The chain employs TRBV10-3 and TRBJ2-1, with 7 positions matching TRBD2. V trimming: 0 bases; J trimming: 5 bases; junction bases outside the gene matches: 7. CDR1 and CDR2 from the germline V gene are ENHRY and SYGVKD. The CDR3 covers 16 residues.

This clone has just a few counts. Its ends do not fully match the called genes, so a read error is possible. The chain has TRBV28 and TRBJ1-2; D gene uncertain. This CDR3 comprises 13 residues. The V gene's germline CDR1 is MDHEN and CDR2 SYDVKM. CDR3 coding DNA: TGTGCCCGCAGATTTGTGGGAGCCAATGGCTACACCTTC. This gives the protein CARRFVGANGYTF.

CDR3 loop: CASSSGGLSGQPQHF. The CDR3 coding sequence is TGTGCCAGCAGCTCGGGGGGTCTTTCGGGTCAGCCCCAGCATTTT. The chain combines TRBV13 with TRBJ1-5; possibly TRBD1 for D (5 bases). The CDR3 is 15 amino acids. From germline, CDR1 is PRHDT and CDR2 FYEKMQ (reference sequence). Trimming removed 4 bases at V and 6 bases at J, with 16 bases between. Supplemented by reference TRBV13 and TRBJ1-5, the full variable domain reads AAGVIQSPRHLIKEKRETATLKCYPIPRHDTVYWYQQGPGQDPQFLISFYEKMQSDKGSIPDRFSAQQFSDYHSELNMSSLELGDSALYFCASSSGGLSGQPQHFGDGTRLSIL.

V gene TRBV11-2 combines with J gene TRBJ2-1; D is possibly TRBD2 (5 bases). This CDR3 spans 13 amino acids. Germline V lookup: CDR1 SGHAT, CDR2 FQNNGV. Deletions cut 5 bases from V and 5 bases from J, with 10 bases between. The CDR3 region is CASSTLGDNEQFF. DNA of the CDR3: TGTGCCAGCAGCACCCTCGGGGACAATGAGCAGTTCTTC.